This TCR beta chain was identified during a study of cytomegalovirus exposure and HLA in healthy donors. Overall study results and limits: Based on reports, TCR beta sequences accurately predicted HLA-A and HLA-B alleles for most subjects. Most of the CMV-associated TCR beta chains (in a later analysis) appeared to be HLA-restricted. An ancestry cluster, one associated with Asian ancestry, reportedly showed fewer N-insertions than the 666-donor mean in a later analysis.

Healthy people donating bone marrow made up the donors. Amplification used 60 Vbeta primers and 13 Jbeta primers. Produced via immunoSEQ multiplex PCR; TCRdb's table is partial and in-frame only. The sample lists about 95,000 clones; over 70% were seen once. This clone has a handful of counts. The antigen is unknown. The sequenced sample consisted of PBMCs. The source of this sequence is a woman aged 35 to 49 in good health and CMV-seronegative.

CDR3 bases: TGTGCCAGTAGGAGCCAACTAGGGTACAATGAGCAGTTCTTC. This gives the protein CASRSQLGYNEQFF. This chain joins TRBV19 and TRBJ2-1; weak D call: TRBD2 (5 bases). The CDR3 extends over 14 amino acids. The V end was cut by 6 bases, the J end by 4 bases, with 13 bases between. Germline assignment: CDR1 LNHDA and CDR2 SQIVND (reference sequence).